Presented here are 23 T cell receptor beta chains from one specimen sequenced in a study of CD8 T cells in ankylosing spondylitis. TCRdb used MiXCR to reprocess the 5' RACE reads, holding one entry per CDR3 protein. The sample lists around 250,000 distinct CDR3 sequences, under 35% seen once, with about 4.2% in the top ten. The sample taken for sequencing was blood, either unsorted or a sorted T cell fraction (not recorded which). These receptors were taken from a male donor with ankylosing spondylitis or in good health (not recorded which).

The table lists this clonotype with a few counts. V is TRBV20-1 and J is TRBJ2-1; 9 bases map to TRBD2. The trim removed 6 bases at V and 8 bases at J, leaving 11 bases unmatched. There are 14 residues in the CDR3. The germline V gene has CDR1 DFQATT and CDR2 SNEGSKA (reference sequence). The DNA for the CDR3 is TGCAGTGCCCCCTTGCGGGGGGGAGGCGATGAGCAGTTCTTC. Translated, it gives CSAPLRGGGDEQFF.

The V and J genes are TRBV27 and TRBJ2-1; D remains ambiguous. The V and J ends lost 2 bases and 3 bases respectively, with 8 bases between them. This CDR3 has 14 residues. Germline CDR1 is MNHEY and CDR2 is SMNVEV (reference sequence). In DNA form, the CDR3 reads TGTGCCAGCAGTTTAGCCGTTCGCTACAATGAGCAGTTCTTC. Its translation: CASSLAVRYNEQFF.

The chain couples TRBV12-3 or TRBV12-4 to TRBJ1-5; D gene unclear. V dropped 2 bases and J dropped 0 bases, with 8 bases sitting between them. The CDR3 sequence is 15 residues long. DNA of the CDR3: TGTGCCAGCAGTTTATCCCAGGCTAGCAATCAGCCCCAGCATTTT. This codes for CASSLSQASNQPQHF.

This clonotype came up a few times. The chain links TRBV15 to TRBJ1-2, with 12 bases lining up with TRBD1. The length of the CDR3 is 16 residues. Per the germline V gene, CDR1 is LNHNV and CDR2 is YYDKDF (reference sequence). V was pared by 1 base and J by 5 bases, with 5 bases of the junction left unmatched. In nucleotides, the CDR3 is TGTGCCACCAGCAGAGGAGGGACAGGGGGCGGGTATGGCTACACCTTC. Translating it yields CATSRGGTGGGYGYTF.

A few counts support this clonotype. The chain has TRBV12-3 or TRBV12-4 and TRBJ2-1; 12 bases agree with TRBD2. V dropped 6 bases and J dropped 8; count of bases not matched to a gene: 8. The CDR3 runs to 15 residues. CDR3 sequence: CASRYLAGGIYEQFF. Written as DNA, the CDR3 is TGTGCCAGCAGGTACCTAGCGGGGGGGATCTATGAGCAGTTCTTC.

Ten or more counts support this clonotype. This chain uses TRBV20-1 with TRBJ2-7, with D maybe TRBD2 (5 bases). The V gene lost 2 bases and the J gene lost 2 bases, with 13 bases spanning the gap. This CDR3 comprises 14 residues. The germline V gene has CDR1 DFQATT and CDR2 SNEGSKA (reference sequence). In DNA form, the CDR3 reads TGCAGTGCTAGAACCCCCCGGGAAACCTACGAGCAGTACTTC. Translated, it gives CSARTPRETYEQYF.

This clonotype was detected a few times. The rearrangement links TRBV20-1 to TRBJ2-7; TRBD2 matches at 7 bases. Germline CDR1 and CDR2: DFQATT and SNEGSKA (reference sequence). The CDR3 is 13 amino acids. V lost 5 bases and J lost 2; bases outside the gene matches: 6. CDR3 sequence reads: CSASGTTTYEQYF. CDR3 nucleotides: TGCAGTGCTTCCGGGACTACCACCTACGAGCAGTACTTC.

The rearrangement links TRBV6-1 to TRBJ2-2, with TRBD1 identical over 8 bases. CDR3 length: 16 amino acids. Germline V CDR1 and CDR2: MNHNS, SASEGT. Trimming at V came to 5 bases and at J to 5 bases, leaving 10 bases not matched to a gene. In DNA form, the CDR3 reads TGTGCCAGCAGTAAAATGACAGGGGTCACAACCGGGGAGCTGTTTTTT. It codes for CASSKMTGVTTGELFF.

V usage is TRBV12-3 or TRBV12-4 and J usage is TRBJ1-2, with 10 bases fitting TRBD1. The V segment lost 5 bases and the J segment 6 bases; nucleotides outside the gene matches: 9. The CDR3 has 15 amino acids. The CDR3 bases are TGTGCCAGCAGTCCATCACCGGGACAGGGGCATGGCTACACCTTC. Translation: CASSPSPGQGHGYTF.

This clonotype was observed a handful of times. The CDR3 DNA reads as TGCGCCAGCAGCCAGTCCGGGGCCGACCAAAGCACAGATACGCAGTATTTT. Translation gives CASSQSGADQSTDTQYF. This chain uses TRBV5-1 with TRBJ2-3; perhaps D is TRBD1 or TRBD2 (5 bases each). Germline V gene lookup returns CDR1 SGHRS and CDR2 YFSETQ. This CDR3 has 17 amino acids. The V end was cut by 4 bases, the J end by 0 bases, with 18 bases between.

This clonotype came up a few times. V usage is TRBV20-1 and J usage is TRBJ1-5; 9 nucleotides align to TRBD1. The V gene's germline CDR1 is DFQATT and CDR2 SNEGSKA (reference sequence). Germline trimming cut 5 bases from V and 6 bases from J; bases unmatched to any gene: 17. There are 17 residues in the CDR3. Written as DNA, the CDR3 is TGCAGTGCTTACCCGGGACAGGGAACCATTTTGGGTCAGCCCCAGCATTTT. Protein product: CSAYPGQGTILGQPQHF.

V is TRBV30 and J is TRBJ1-5, with D possibly matching TRBD1 (5 bases). Per the germline V gene, CDR1 is GTSNPN and CDR2 is SVGIG (reference sequence). Trimming stripped 1 base from V and 4 bases from J, with 20 bases between. The CDR3 length is 17 residues. The CDR3: CAWSGWGVTGLNQPQHF. CDR3 DNA: TGTGCCTGGAGTGGGTGGGGGGTCACGGGCCTTAATCAGCCCCAGCATTTT. The full variable domain, in which reference TRBV30 and TRBJ1-5 provide the parts outside the CDR3, is SQTIHQWPATLVQPVGSPLSLECTVEGTSNPNLYWYRQAAGRGLQLLFYSVGIGQISSEVPQNLSASRPQDRQFILSSKKLLLSDSGFYLCAWSGWGVTGLNQPQHFGDGTRLSIL.

V and J are TRBV6-5 and TRBJ2-3, with TRBD1 matching over 7 bases. Germline values: CDR1 MNHEY, CDR2 SVGAGI. This CDR3 is 18 amino acids long. With V trimmed by 4 bases and J by 1 base, 14 bases remained unmatched. CDR3 region: CASSFAPVTGAGTDTQYF. In nucleotides, the CDR3 is TGTGCCAGCAGTTTCGCCCCGGTTACAGGGGCCGGCACAGATACGCAGTATTTT.

This chain connects TRBV12-3 or TRBV12-4 to TRBJ2-3; D remains unclear. V was trimmed by 8 bases and J by 8 bases, leaving 14 bases between them. This CDR3 comprises 12 residues. This CDR3 is CASLNTFPTQYF. The CDR3 DNA reads as TGTGCCAGCCTAAATACTTTTCCTACGCAGTATTTT.

In this sample, this clonotype turned up once. This chain links TRBV12-3 or TRBV12-4 with TRBJ2-3; no definite D call. The CDR3 runs to 13 residues. The V gene lost 2 bases and the J gene lost 4 bases, with 7 bases spanning the gap. Here the CDR3 reads CASSLFRPDTQYF. CDR3 nucleotides: TGTGCCAGCAGTTTATTCCGCCCAGATACGCAGTATTTT.

V gene TRBV5-1 combines with J gene TRBJ1-2; the D is unclear. Trimming removed 4 bases from V and 4 bases from J, with 14 bases in between. CDR3 length: 14 residues. CDR1 and CDR2 from the germline V gene are SGHRS and YFSETQ. The CDR3 nucleotides are TGCGCCAGCAGCGCGGAGTACAGTACCTATGGCTACACCTTC. It translates to CASSAEYSTYGYTF.

This chain connects TRBV20-1 to TRBJ2-3; 8 bases fit TRBD2. CDR1 is DFQATT and CDR2 is SNEGSKA in the germline V gene (reference sequence). J gave up 1 base and V 6 bases, and 9 bases lay outside the gene matches. CDR3 length equals 15 residues. The CDR3: CSAQGSRGGTDTQYF. Here the CDR3 DNA reads TGCAGTGCCCAGGGATCGCGGGGGGGCACAGATACGCAGTATTTT.

This clonotype showed up just a few times. The chain has TRBV10-3 and TRBJ2-3; D may be TRBD1 (5 bases). Germline loops: CDR1 ENHRY, CDR2 SYGVKD. Trimming left V 2 bases short and J 2 bases short, with 17 bases between. CDR3 size: 17 residues. CDR3 region: CAISEINGQRTTDTQYF. The CDR3 nucleotides are TGTGCCATCAGTGAGATCAACGGACAAAGGACCACAGATACGCAGTATTTT.

This clonotype occurred a few times. The chain couples TRBV20-1 to TRBJ2-7, with TRBD1 as a possible D gene (6 bases). The CDR3 length is 16 residues. CDR1 DFQATT and CDR2 SNEGSKA come from the germline V gene (reference sequence). V shed 3 bases and J shed 4 bases, with 22 bases lying between them. The CDR3 reads CSASSVLHRETYEQYF. The CDR3 DNA sequence: TGCAGTGCTAGTTCGGTATTACACAGGGAGACTTACGAGCAGTACTTC.

The gene calls are TRBV20-1 and TRBJ2-3; 10 positions agree with TRBD1. The CDR3 has 16 residues. Germline V gene sequence: CDR1 DFQATT, CDR2 SNEGSKA (reference sequence). The ends lost 5 bases at V and 6 bases at J; junction bases unmatched: 14. As DNA, the CDR3 is TGCAGTGCTTATAGCCCGGGACAGGGGTTTCCGGATACGCAGTATTTT. This codes for CSAYSPGQGFPDTQYF.

This rearrangement joins TRBV27 to TRBJ1-5, with D possibly being TRBD1 (5 bases). V was cut by 2 bases and J by 4 bases, with 9 bases left in between. This CDR3 comprises 14 residues. Germline assignment: CDR1 MNHEY and CDR2 SMNVEV (reference sequence). The CDR3 spells CASSLGTDNQPQHF. In DNA, the CDR3 is TGTGCCAGCAGTTTAGGGACGGATAATCAGCCCCAGCATTTT.

This clonotype was seen a handful of times. The chain's CDR3 is CASSLFVQGWEAFF. In DNA, the CDR3 is TGTGCCAGCAGTTTATTTGTACAGGGGTGGGAAGCTTTCTTT. The chain has TRBV12-3 or TRBV12-4 and TRBJ1-1; 7 positions match TRBD1. Trimming at V came to 2 bases and at J to 8 bases, leaving 8 bases not matched to a gene. The CDR3 extends over 14 amino acids.

This clonotype has just one count. The CDR3 nucleotides are TGTGCCAGCAGCCTGGGACAGGGCTGGGCCAAAAACATTCAGTACTTC. Translating gives CASSLGQGWAKNIQYF. The genes are TRBV28 and TRBJ2-4, with 9 positions matching TRBD1. The ends lost 6 bases at V and 1 base at J; junction bases unmatched: 7. Germline V gene sequence: CDR1 MDHEN, CDR2 SYDVKM. This CDR3 region has 16 residues.